This T cell receptor beta chain was sequenced during a study of blood T cell repertoires in COVID-19 (dated by TCRdb to the early 2020s). About the investigation overall: Collaborator samples came from the United States, Italy and Spain and covered acute and convalescent phases of COVID-19. The material from the prospective study consisted of cDNA or gDNA derived from T cells, B-cell-depleted T cells, or PBMCs. Deeply sampled blood TCRbeta repertoires from subjects exposed to, actively infected with, or recovered from COVID-19 were included in the dataset. A freely available public database, intended as a resource for researchers studying the immune response to SARS-CoV-2, is where the repertoires were released. Samples came from the ongoing ImmuneRACE study (first 160 participants) plus 1,254 subjects from 6 global collaborators. Nearly every sample came with metadata listing a de-identified subject ID, COVID-19 status, age in years and sex. Where available, HLA class I and class II types were obtained from metadata supplied by the sample provider rather than from assay-based typing. The investigation overall reported the following: The amount of clinical and demographic metadata varied by source and participant and was provided uncurated.

One collaborating source in Seattle enrolled patients during active infection and followed them longitudinally through the course of disease. The collaborating institutions used their own protocols to collect whole blood in K2EDTA tubes. For TCRbeta analysis, collaborators shipped samples in one of three forms: frozen whole blood, isolated PBMCs, or DNA extracted from either of those sample types. TCRbeta CDR3 regions were amplified from genomic DNA by means of the immunoSEQ Assay, a bias-controlled multiplex PCR. In the original analysis: Within the assay, amplification of reference gene primers was used to estimate how many nucleated cells each sample contained. To quantify the absolute abundance of each unique TCRbeta CDR3 rearrangement, sequence reads were collapsed and filtered. For each sample, productive Simpson clonality was calculated as the square root of Simpson's diversity index over productive rearrangements. In its TCRdb copy, this immuneACCESS table keeps in-frame sequences only and misses some clones. Where compared with another copy, unresolved V genes explain less than half of these, and the others have no known cause. V and J calls and clone size are given by that table; D and trimming were obtained from the DNA. In this sample the table shows about 46,000 clones, over 75% of which occur a single time. Of the sample, approximately 32% falls within the top ten clones.

This clone was seen just once. No cognate antigen has been identified for it. No base quality values were provided; no much bigger clone lies one nucleotide off. The source of this sequence is a woman older than 75 with COVID-19, enrolled during active disease. The sequencing sample was made of peripheral blood.

The DNA sequence is as follows: TGTGCCAGCAGTTTAAGACAGACAAGGGTCCGCGTGGATCAGCCCCAGCATTTT. It translates as CASSLRQTRVRVDQPQHF. The chain is encoded by TRBV6-2 or TRBV6-3 joined to TRBJ1-5; the D gene is perhaps TRBD1, on 5 matching bases. Its CDR3 holds 18 amino acids, cysteine through phenylalanine. The retained sequence is limited to the CDR3, 54 bases, with the frame set at the first base. CDR1 MNHEY and CDR2 SVGEGT are derived from the germline V gene. V lost 4 bases and J lost 5 bases; the stretch between them is 24 bases long.